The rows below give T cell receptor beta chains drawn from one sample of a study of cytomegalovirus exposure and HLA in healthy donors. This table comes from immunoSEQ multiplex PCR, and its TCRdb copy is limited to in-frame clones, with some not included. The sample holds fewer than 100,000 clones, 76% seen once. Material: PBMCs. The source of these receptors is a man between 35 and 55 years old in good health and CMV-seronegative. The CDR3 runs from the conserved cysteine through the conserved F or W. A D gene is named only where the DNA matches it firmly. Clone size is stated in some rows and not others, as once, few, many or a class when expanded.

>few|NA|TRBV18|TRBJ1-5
TGTGCCAGCTCATGGGCAGATAGCAATCAGCCCCAGCATTTT
CASSWADSNQPQHF
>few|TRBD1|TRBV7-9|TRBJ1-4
TGTGCCAGCAGCCAGGACAGGGGTAATGAAAAACTGTTTTTT
CASSQDRGNEKLFF
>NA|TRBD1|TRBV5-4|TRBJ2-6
TGTGCCAGCAGCGGCGTTTACAGGGGCAGGGCCAACGTCCTGACTTTC
CASSGVYRGRANVLTF
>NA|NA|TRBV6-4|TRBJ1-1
TGTGCCAGCAGTGCGGAGCCGTCCACTGAAGCTTTCTTT
CASSAEPSTEAFF
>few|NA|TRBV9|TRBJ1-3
TGTGCCAGCAGCGCCGTTCAGACAGGTTATGGAAACACCATATATTTT
CASSAVQTGYGNTIYF
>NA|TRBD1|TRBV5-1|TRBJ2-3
TGCGCCAGCAGCTTACAGGGGGCGCCTAGCACAGATACGCAGTATTTT
CASSLQGAPSTDTQYF
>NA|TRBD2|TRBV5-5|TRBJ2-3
TGTGCCGCCGCTCGAGGACTAGGGCTAGATACGCAGTATTTT
CAAARGLGLDTQYF
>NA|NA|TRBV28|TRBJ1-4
TGTGCCAGCAGTTTATTTGGCAAGTCAACTAATGAAAAACTGTTTTTT
CASSLFGKSTNEKLFF
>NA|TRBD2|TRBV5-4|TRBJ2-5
TGTGCCAGCAGCTTCTGGCTAGCGGGGGGTCAAGAGACCCAGTACTTC
CASSFWLAGGQETQYF
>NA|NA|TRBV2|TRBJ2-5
TGTGCCAGCGGAACAAACAGGGAGCTCCAAGAGACCCAGTACTTC
CASGTNRELQETQYF
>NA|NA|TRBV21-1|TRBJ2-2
TGTGCCAGCAGCAAAGACGGCGGGGAACTCGACGGAGGGGAGAACACCGGGGAGCTGTTTTTT
CASSKDGGELDGGENTGELFF
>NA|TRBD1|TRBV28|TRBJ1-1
TGTGCCAGCAGTGCGATCCCCGGGACAGGTTTTATCAACACTGAAGCTTTCTTT
CASSAIPGTGFINTEAFF
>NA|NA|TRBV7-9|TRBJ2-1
TGTGCCAGCAGCTTCTTTTCCAGCAATGAGCAGTTCTTC
CASSFFSSNEQFF
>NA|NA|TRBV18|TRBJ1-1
TGTGCCAGCTCACCAATCGACCGGGGGGAGGACACTGAAGCTTTCTTT
CASSPIDRGEDTEAFF
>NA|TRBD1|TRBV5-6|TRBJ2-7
TGTGCCAGCAGCTTGACAGGGGGGCTAACCTACGAGCAGTACTTC
CASSLTGGLTYEQYF